The clone carrying this T cell receptor (beta chain) was detected a few times. The target antigen is unknown. The data originate from a study of T cells after yellow fever vaccination. It was through 5'RACE template switching that TCR cDNA was made, with a universal primer site and UMIs added. TCRdb reprocessed the 5' RACE reads via MiXCR and lists one record per CDR3 protein. The table records hundreds of thousands of distinct CDR3 sequences, roughly an eighth of them present only once. CDR3 size: 14 residues. Trimming removed 7 bases from V and 0 bases from J, with 12 bases in between. Germline lookup yields CDR1 DFQATT and CDR2 SNEGSKA (reference sequence). Study observations and caveats: Any FACS-sorted repertoire could hold abundant clonotypes that contaminate it from the bulk population.

The sequences come from PBMCs, collected on the day of the yellow fever booster vaccination. V gene TRBV20-1 combines with J gene TRBJ2-2; D remains ambiguous. This clonotype was obtained from a man aged 30 to 45 who received the YFV17D yellow fever vaccine. CDR3 amino acids: CSVGPRTNTGELFF. CDR3 in DNA: TGCAGTGTAGGTCCGCGGACGAACACCGGGGAGCTGTTTTTT.